This T cell receptor beta chain comes out of a study of CXCR3-negative and CXCR3-positive naive CD8 T cells. As concerns this clonotype: What it binds is unknown.

5' RACE that incorporated UMI labels was used to prepare the TRB cDNA libraries. TCRdb reprocessed the 5' RACE reads and reports one entry per CDR3 protein, with no DNA. Its listing shows tens of thousands of distinct CDR3 sequences. Regarding the study as a whole: CXCR3-positive naive cells had more hydrophobic TRB CDR3s than CXCR3-negative naive cells.

CDR1 is SGHDN and CDR2 is FVKESK in the germline V gene. The CDR3 has 15 residues. This chain joins TRBV14 and TRBJ2-5; the TRBD1 assignment by TCRdb is unverifiable without DNA. The TCR originated in a human donor in good health. Some clones in this sample may be carry-over from other donors' samples. Sequenced sample: naive CXCR3+ CD8+ T cells from blood. Subset noted: CD45RO-CCR7+CD27+CD95- naive CD8+ T cells expressing CXCR3 (TNR3+). The CDR3 here is CASSPIRGGLETQYF.